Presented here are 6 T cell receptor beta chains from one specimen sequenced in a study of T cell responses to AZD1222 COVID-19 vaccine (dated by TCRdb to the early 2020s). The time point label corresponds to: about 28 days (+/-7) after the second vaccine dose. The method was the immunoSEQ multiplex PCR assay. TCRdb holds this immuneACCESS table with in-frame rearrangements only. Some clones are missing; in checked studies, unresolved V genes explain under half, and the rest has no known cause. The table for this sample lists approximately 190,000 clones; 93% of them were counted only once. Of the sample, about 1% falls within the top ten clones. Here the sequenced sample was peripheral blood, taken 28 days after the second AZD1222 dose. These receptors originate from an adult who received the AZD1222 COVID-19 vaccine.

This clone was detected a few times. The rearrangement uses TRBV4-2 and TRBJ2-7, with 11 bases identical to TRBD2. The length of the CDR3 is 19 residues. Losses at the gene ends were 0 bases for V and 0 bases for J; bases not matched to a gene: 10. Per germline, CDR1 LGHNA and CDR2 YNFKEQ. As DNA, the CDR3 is TGTGCCAGCAGCCAAGAGGAGACTAGCGGGGCTGATCTCTCCTACGAGCAGTACTTC. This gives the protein CASSQEETSGADLSYEQYF.

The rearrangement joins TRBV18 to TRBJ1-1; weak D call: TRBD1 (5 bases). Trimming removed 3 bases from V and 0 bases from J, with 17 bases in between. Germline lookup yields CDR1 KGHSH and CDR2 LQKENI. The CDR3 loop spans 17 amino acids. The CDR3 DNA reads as TGTGCCAGCTCACCCCGCGGGACCTCTTCATTGAACACTGAAGCTTTCTTT. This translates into CASSPRGTSSLNTEAFF. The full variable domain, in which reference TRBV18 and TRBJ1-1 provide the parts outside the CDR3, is NAGVMQNPRHLVRRRGQEARLRCSPMKGHSHVYWYRQLPEEGLKFMVYLQKENIIDESGMPKERFSAEFPKEGPSILRIQQVVRGDSAAYFCASSPRGTSSLNTEAFFGQGTRLTVV.

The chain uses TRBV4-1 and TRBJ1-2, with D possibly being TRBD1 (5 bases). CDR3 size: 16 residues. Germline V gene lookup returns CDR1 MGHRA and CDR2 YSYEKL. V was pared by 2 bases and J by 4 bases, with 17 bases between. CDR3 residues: CASSQQDTTEIYGYTF. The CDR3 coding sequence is TGCGCCAGCAGCCAACAGGACACAACTGAGATCTATGGCTACACCTTC.

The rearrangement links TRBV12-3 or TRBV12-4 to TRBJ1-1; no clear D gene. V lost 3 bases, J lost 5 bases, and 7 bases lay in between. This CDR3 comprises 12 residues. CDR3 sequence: CASSFRVTEAFF. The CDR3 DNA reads TGTGCCAGCAGTTTCCGGGTTACTGAAGCTTTCTTT.

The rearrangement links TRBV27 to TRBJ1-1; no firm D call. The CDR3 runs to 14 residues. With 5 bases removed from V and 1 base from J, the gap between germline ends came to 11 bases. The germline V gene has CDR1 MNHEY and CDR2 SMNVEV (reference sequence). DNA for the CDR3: TGTGCCAGCAGTCCACTCGGACGGAACACTGAAGCTTTCTTT. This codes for CASSPLGRNTEAFF.

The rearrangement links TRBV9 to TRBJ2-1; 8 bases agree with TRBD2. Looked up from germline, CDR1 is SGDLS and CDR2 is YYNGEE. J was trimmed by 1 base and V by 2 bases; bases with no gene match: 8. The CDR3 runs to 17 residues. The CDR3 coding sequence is TGTGCCAGCAGCGTGGCGGGGGGCCGTAATTCCTACAATGAGCAGTTCTTC. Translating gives CASSVAGGRNSYNEQFF.